This entry lists 24 T cell receptor beta chains sequenced from one sample in a study of T-cell memory formation after mild COVID-19. One entry per CDR3 protein, called by TCRdb with MiXCR from the 5' RACE reads. The table shows 90,000 to 130,000 distinct CDR3 sequences, with 18% occurring only once. Source material: PBMCs or a T cell subset sorted from them (not recorded which). These receptors originate from a man between 18 and 29 years old who had mild COVID-19 (a few samples of this study predate the infection). Cell type and time point are not known.

This clonotype has only a few counts. This chain links TRBV19 with TRBJ1-1; a possible D gene is TRBD1 (6 bases). Germline V gene lookup returns CDR1 LNHDA and CDR2 SQIVND (reference sequence). V was shortened by 7 bases and J by 4 bases, with 13 bases between the two germline ends. This CDR3 comprises 13 residues. As DNA, the CDR3 is TGTGCCAGTACCCCCTGGGGGGCCACTGAAGCTTTCTTT. Its translation: CASTPWGATEAFF.

This clonotype was counted many times. V usage is TRBV4-2 and J usage is TRBJ1-6; D uncertain. Germline assignment: CDR1 LGHNA and CDR2 YNFKEQ. The CDR3 has 15 residues. Trimming stripped 0 bases from V and 8 bases from J, with 11 bases between. The CDR3 region has the DNA TGTGCCAGCAGCCAAGAAGGTGGCCCTTATTCACCCCTCCACTTT. Translation gives CASSQEGGPYSPLHF.

The V call is TRBV4-3, the J call TRBJ1-4; TRBD1 aligns across 7 bases. The trim removed 1 base at V and 8 bases at J, leaving 7 bases unmatched. The germline gives CDR1 LGHNA, CDR2 YSLEER. The CDR3 runs 15 residues. CDR3 in amino acids: CASSQARDSWEKLFF. DNA of the CDR3: TGCGCCAGCAGCCAAGCCCGGGACAGCTGGGAAAAACTGTTTTTT.

This clonotype was seen only a few times. The V gene is TRBV18, the J gene TRBJ1-6; TRBD1 is a possible D gene (6 bases). Trimming took off 8 bases at V and 5 bases at J, with 10 bases between the two ends. Germline-derived CDR1 and CDR2 are KGHSH and LQKENI. CDR3 length: 13 residues. CDR3 sequence: CASQDRDNSPLHF. The CDR3 nucleotides read TGTGCCAGCCAGGACAGAGATAATTCACCCCTCCACTTT.

There are a few counts of this clonotype. CDR3 protein: CASSGQLEAFF. In DNA, the CDR3 is TGTGCCAGCAGCGGACAACTAGAAGCTTTCTTT. J is TRBJ1-1 and V is TRBV6-6; weak D call: TRBD1 (5 bases). The CDR3 runs 11 residues. Deletions cut 6 bases from V and 8 bases from J, with 10 bases between. Germline V gene data show CDR1 as MNHNY and CDR2 as SVGAGI (reference sequence).

In its sample, this clonotype was seen a few times. This chain joins TRBV29-1 and TRBJ1-1; D gene unclear. Trimming cost V 3 bases and J 0 bases, with 14 bases left between them. Germline values: CDR1 SQVTM, CDR2 ANQGSEA. The CDR3 extends over 15 amino acids. This chain's CDR3 is CSVDRRAGLNTEAFF. DNA for the CDR3: TGCAGCGTTGATCGTAGGGCAGGATTGAACACTGAAGCTTTCTTT.

The chain recombines TRBV3-1 with TRBJ2-2; no firm D call. V lost 1 base and J 6 bases, leaving 9 bases between the germline ends. In germline, CDR1 is LGHDT, CDR2 YNNKEL (reference sequence). This CDR3 has 14 residues. The CDR3 DNA is TGTGCCAGCAGCCAAGCTAGAGCAGCCGGGGAGCTGTTTTTT. Protein sequence: CASSQARAAGELFF.

This clonotype was found a few times. The chain combines TRBV27 with TRBJ2-1, with TRBD1 identical over 9 bases. Germline lookup yields CDR1 MNHEY and CDR2 SMNVEV (reference sequence). V was clipped by 2 bases and J by 12 bases; unmatched bases: 20. CDR3 length: 18 residues. Written as DNA, the CDR3 is TGTGCCAGCAGTTTAATTTCTCACGGGACAGGGTTTGAACACGGGCAGTTCTTC. Protein sequence: CASSLISHGTGFEHGQFF.

The chain uses TRBV29-1 and TRBJ2-3; 8 bases match TRBD2. Germline V gene lookup returns CDR1 SQVTM and CDR2 ANQGSEA. The CDR3 consists of 17 residues. After removal of 1 base from V and 6 bases from J, the junction contained 15 bases not matched to a gene. The chain's CDR3 is CSVEATAASGGRDTQYF. The CDR3 nucleotides are TGCAGCGTTGAAGCCACGGCCGCCAGCGGGGGAAGGGATACGCAGTATTTT.

This clonotype was observed once. The V gene is TRBV5-1, the J gene TRBJ1-1, with D unresolved. In germline, CDR1 is SGHRS, CDR2 YFSETQ. The CDR3 loop spans 11 amino acids. The V gene lost 0 bases and the J gene lost 6 bases, with 3 bases spanning the gap. The CDR3 is CASSLGAEAFF. For the CDR3, the DNA is TGCGCCAGCAGCTTGGGGGCTGAAGCTTTCTTT.

The chain uses TRBV5-1 and TRBJ2-7; 7 positions agree with TRBD1. V was pared by 1 base and J by 0 bases, with 7 bases of the junction left unmatched. This CDR3 comprises 16 residues. Germline CDR1 reads SGHRS; CDR2 reads YFSETQ. CDR3: CASSLSPRGSSYEQYV. Here the CDR3 DNA reads TGCGCCAGCAGCTTGTCCCCCAGGGGGAGCTCCTACGAGCAGTACGTC.

This clonotype came up once. A junction end diverges from the germline sequence, so it may reflect a read error. The genes are TRBV6-5 and TRBJ1-5, with D possibly being TRBD1 (5 bases). CDR1 and CDR2 (germline): MNHEY, SVGAGI. The CDR3 is made up of 15 amino acids. The CDR3 here is CASSWGRNSKQPQHF. DNA for the CDR3: TGTGCCAGCAGTTGGGGACGGAATAGCAAACAGCCCCAGCATTTT.

This clonotype was seen more than once but under ten times. The chain employs TRBV12-3 or TRBV12-4 and TRBJ2-1; TRBD2 agrees at 8 bases. The CDR3 sequence is 14 residues long. With V trimmed by 6 bases and J by 6 bases, 7 bases remained unmatched. CDR3: CASRPTGGPNEQFF. In DNA, the CDR3 is TGTGCCAGCAGACCGACGGGGGGGCCCAATGAGCAGTTCTTC.

The V call is TRBV20-1, the J call TRBJ1-2; TRBD1 agrees at 7 bases. The CDR3 spans 11 residues. V lost 8 bases and J lost 5; bases outside the gene matches: 5. Germline V gene lookup returns CDR1 DFQATT and CDR2 SNEGSKA (reference sequence). CDR3 coding DNA: TGCAGTTCAACAGGGGAGTATGGCTACACCTTC. Translation gives CSSTGEYGYTF.

This clonotype has only a few counts. V and J are TRBV12-3 or TRBV12-4 and TRBJ2-5; D possibly corresponds to TRBD2 (7 bases). This CDR3 is built from 14 residues. Between the trimmed V and J ends, which lost 4 bases and 4 bases, there was a span of 13 bases. CDR3 coding DNA: TGTGCCAGCAGTTCCGGGGAGGGGGGAGAGACCCAGTACTTC. It yields the protein CASSSGEGGETQYF.

The chain recombines TRBV18 with TRBJ2-7; 7 bases match TRBD1. The germline gives CDR1 KGHSH, CDR2 LQKENI. The CDR3 is 13 residues long. V gave up 9 bases and J gave up 1 base; unmatched junction bases: 6. In nucleotides, the CDR3 is TGTGCCAGTGACTCGGGACAGTCCTACGAGCAGTACTTC. This encodes CASDSGQSYEQYF.

This clonotype was counted only a few times. This chain joins TRBV20-1 and TRBJ1-2; 7 positions match TRBD1. The trim removed 4 bases at V and 2 bases at J, leaving 7 bases unmatched. The V gene's germline CDR1 is DFQATT and CDR2 SNEGSKA (reference sequence). The CDR3 totals 14 residues. The CDR3 here is CSAILGQANYGYTF. DNA for the CDR3: TGCAGTGCTATCCTAGGACAGGCCAACTATGGCTACACCTTC.

Only a few counts were recorded for this clonotype. The chain recombines TRBV20-1 with TRBJ1-4; D is perhaps TRBD1 (5 bases). The ends were cut back, 3 bases at V and 8 bases at J, with 16 bases in the middle. In germline, CDR1 is DFQATT, CDR2 SNEGSKA (reference sequence). The CDR3 runs to 14 residues. CDR3 sequence (DNA): TGCAGTGCTAGCTTTCGGCAGGGACGGGAAAAACTGTTTTTT. Its protein is CSASFRQGREKLFF.

This clonotype was seen more than once but under ten times. The chain links TRBV6-2 or TRBV6-3 to TRBJ2-5; 14 nucleotides agree with TRBD2. V gave up 2 bases and J gave up 7 bases; unmatched junction bases: 3. The CDR3 has 15 residues. Per germline, CDR1 MNHEY and CDR2 SVGEGT. CDR3 sequence: CASSYPGTSGGTQYF. CDR3 bases: TGTGCCAGCAGTTACCCCGGGACTAGCGGGGGGACCCAGTACTTC.

This clonotype was observed a handful of times. The chain carries TRBV7-9 and TRBJ2-5; 9 bases line up with TRBD2. Germline V gene lookup returns CDR1 SEHNR and CDR2 FQNEAQ (reference sequence). V trimming: 5 bases; J trimming: 2 bases; junction bases outside the gene matches: 6. This CDR3 contains 15 residues. CDR3 loop: CASSRRLAEQETQYF. CDR3 coding DNA: TGTGCCAGCAGCCGTCGACTAGCGGAGCAAGAGACCCAGTACTTC.

CDR3 sequence reads: CASSPVGTDTQYF. The CDR3 bases are TGTGCCAGCTCACCAGTGGGCACAGATACGCAGTATTTT. The chain recombines TRBV18 with TRBJ2-3; no definite D call. Germline values: CDR1 KGHSH, CDR2 LQKENI. This CDR3 has 13 residues. V dropped 2 bases and J dropped 1 base, with 4 bases sitting between them. The full variable domain, in which reference TRBV18 and TRBJ2-3 provide the parts outside the CDR3, is NAGVMQNPRHLVRRRGQEARLRCSPMKGHSHVYWYRQLPEEGLKFMVYLQKENIIDESGMPKERFSAEFPKEGPSILRIQQVVRGDSAAYFCASSPVGTDTQYFGPGTRLTVL.

This clonotype was counted only a few times. The V gene is TRBV23-1, the J gene TRBJ2-3; the match to TRBD1 covers 8 bases. TRBV23-1 is assigned to the ORF class and has an uncertain function. With V trimmed by 8 bases and J by 7 bases, 14 bases remained unmatched. The CDR3 is made up of 15 amino acids. CDR3: CASQFPGQADYTQYF. The CDR3 DNA is TGCGCCAGCCAATTTCCGGGACAGGCCGATTATACGCAGTATTTT.

This chain links TRBV4-3 with TRBJ1-5, with a tentative D call TRBD1 (6 bases). Trimming cost V 0 bases and J 1 base, with 13 bases left between them. The length of the CDR3 is 17 residues. The germline V gene has CDR1 LGHNA and CDR2 YSLEER. The CDR3 bases are TGCGCCAGCAGCCAAGAATTCGGGGGCGCGAGCAATCAGCCCCAGCATTTT. This codes for CASSQEFGGASNQPQHF.

The chain joins TRBV7-2 to TRBJ2-1, with D tentatively TRBD1 (5 bases). V lost 4 bases and J 8 bases, leaving 21 bases between the germline ends. This CDR3 is 16 amino acids long. The germline CDR1 and CDR2 sequences are SGHTA and FQGNSA. DNA of the CDR3: TGTGCCAGCAGCTCCACCCAGGGCGGCCCCAGGGATGAGCAGTTCTTC. The encoded protein is CASSSTQGGPRDEQFF. Drawing the rest from reference TRBV7-2 and TRBJ2-1, the complete variable domain is GAGVSQSPSNKVTEKGKDVELRCDPISGHTALYWYRQSLGQGLEFLIYFQGNSAPDKSGLPSDRFSAERTGGSVSTLTIQRTQQEDSAVYLCASSSTQGGPRDEQFFGPGTRLTVL.